These 30 T cell receptor beta chains were sequenced from one sample in a study of early T cells in non-severe SARS-CoV-2 infection. TCRdb reprocessed the 5' RACE reads with MiXCR, giving one entry per CDR3 protein. The sample includes nearly 110,000 distinct CDR3 sequences, over 8.5% of them seen just once. Input material: whole blood. These receptors all stem from an adult who was a healthcare worker with PCR-confirmed SARS-CoV-2 infection or an uninfected control (not recorded which).

The V gene is TRBV20-1, the J gene TRBJ2-2; D remains unclear. The CDR3 covers 15 residues. The germline V gene encodes CDR1 DFQATT and CDR2 SNEGSKA (reference sequence). As DNA, the CDR3 is TGCTCCGCTAGGCCCCCTCTAGGGAACACCGGGGAGCTGTTTTTT. Its translation is CSARPPLGNTGELFF.

This clonotype was counted ten times or more. The chain recombines TRBV28 with TRBJ1-6, with 10 bases identical to TRBD1. This CDR3 has 15 amino acids. V was clipped by 4 bases and J by 11 bases; unmatched bases: 8. Looked up from germline, CDR1 is MDHEN and CDR2 is SYDVKM. CDR3 DNA sequence: TGTGCCAGCAGTTCCTCGACAGGGGGCCGGACACCCCTCCACTTT. Residues: CASSSSTGGRTPLHF.

This clonotype showed up many times. The CDR3: CASRGPGRTLSGANVLTF. DNA of the CDR3: TGTGCCAGCAGGGGTCCGGGACGGACTCTTTCTGGGGCCAACGTCCTGACTTTC. V is TRBV5-4 and J is TRBJ2-6, with D perhaps TRBD1 or TRBD2 (5 bases each). Trimming took off 5 bases at V and 1 base at J, with 19 bases between the two ends. Per germline, CDR1 SGHNT and CDR2 YYREEE (reference sequence). The CDR3 totals 18 residues.

This clonotype was picked up many times. This chain connects TRBV11-2 to TRBJ2-7; 8 bases are shared with TRBD2. The V and J ends lost 5 bases and 1 base, in that order; junction bases with no gene match: 7. CDR1 is SGHAT and CDR2 is FQNNGV in the germline V gene. This CDR3 is built from 15 residues. The DNA for the CDR3 is TGTGCCAGCAGCGTCGGACTAGCAGAGTCCTACGAGCAGTACTTC. As protein: CASSVGLAESYEQYF.

As regards this clonotype: One end of the junction fails to match germline, which may point to a read error. V usage is TRBV5-1 and J usage is TRBJ2-6; D is perhaps TRBD1 or TRBD2 (5 bases each). This CDR3 is 14 amino acids long. From germline, CDR1 is SGHRS and CDR2 YFSETQ. CDR3 region: CASSLESGAIVLTF. CDR3 bases: TGCGCCAGCAGCTTGGAATCCGGGGCCATCGTCCTGACTTTT.

This clonotype came up many times. The gene calls are TRBV5-1 and TRBJ2-5; a possible D gene is TRBD2 (6 bases). The V and J ends lost 3 bases and 1 base respectively, with 10 bases between them. The CDR3 loop spans 14 amino acids. CDR1 is SGHRS and CDR2 is YFSETQ in the germline V gene. The CDR3 bases are TGCGCCAGCAGCTCGGAGCGGGTCCAAGAGACCCAGTACTTC. This sequence encodes CASSSERVQETQYF.

The table lists this clonotype with many counts. This sequence joins TRBV6-2 or TRBV6-3 and TRBJ1-5, with D maybe TRBD1 (5 bases). The germline CDR1 and CDR2 sequences are MNHEY and SVGEGT. The CDR3 is 13 amino acids. The germline V and J ends were trimmed by 6 bases and 5 bases, with 11 bases remaining between them. CDR3 sequence (DNA): TGTGCCAGCAGCGAGACAGCACATCAGCCCCAGCATTTT. As protein: CASSETAHQPQHF.

This chain joins TRBV5-1 and TRBJ2-7; 9 nucleotides align to TRBD1. From germline, CDR1 is SGHRS and CDR2 YFSETQ. The CDR3 loop spans 14 amino acids. Germline trimming cut 3 bases from V and 6 bases from J; bases unmatched to any gene: 7. DNA for the CDR3: TGCGCCAGCAGCTCCCAGACAGGGGGGAGCGAGCAGTACTTC. Its translation: CASSSQTGGSEQYF.

This clonotype was counted many times. The chain couples TRBV20-1 to TRBJ2-3, with D hard to call. The CDR3 sequence is 12 residues long. Trimming cost V 4 bases and J 7 bases, with 12 bases left between them. Germline V gives CDR1 DFQATT, CDR2 SNEGSKA (reference sequence). DNA of the CDR3: TGCAGTGCTACCCCTGGTCGGAATACGCAGTATTTT. It codes for CSATPGRNTQYF.

This rearrangement joins TRBV10-3 to TRBJ1-1; D remains ambiguous. The CDR3 extends over 14 amino acids. Trimming took 10 bases from V and 0 from J, leaving 15 bases between them. Germline V gives CDR1 ENHRY, CDR2 SYGVKD. The CDR3 sequence: CATAPRGMNTEAFF. The CDR3 DNA reads TGTGCCACCGCCCCAAGAGGCATGAACACTGAAGCTTTCTTT.

This clonotype was detected ten times or more. V is TRBV12-3 or TRBV12-4 and J is TRBJ1-4, with a weak D call TRBD1 (6 bases). This CDR3 is built from 14 residues. V was cut by 6 bases and J by 3 bases, with 11 bases left in between. In DNA form, the CDR3 reads TGTGCCAGCAGACCCGGGGGCCCTAATGAAAAACTGTTTTTT. It yields the protein CASRPGGPNEKLFF.

This clonotype was found many times. V is TRBV20-1 and J is TRBJ2-5, with D perhaps TRBD2 (5 bases). V lost 2 bases and J lost 5, with 18 bases in between. This CDR3 contains 15 residues. Germline CDR1 DFQATT, CDR2 SNEGSKA (reference sequence). The DNA for the CDR3 is TGCAGTGCTAGAACTAGTAGCCCTTCTATGGAGACCCAGTACTTC. This translates into CSARTSSPSMETQYF.

The chain uses TRBV5-4 and TRBJ2-2, with 7 bases identical to TRBD2. From germline, CDR1 is SGHNT and CDR2 YYREEE (reference sequence). V lost 4 bases and J lost 5; bases outside the gene matches: 5. The CDR3 is 14 residues long. CDR3 loop: CASSLGLDTGELFF. As DNA, the CDR3 is TGTGCCAGCAGCCTTGGACTAGATACCGGGGAGCTGTTTTTT. Full variable domain (rest looked up from reference TRBV5-4 and TRBJ2-2): ETGVTQSPTHLIKTRGQQVTLRCSSQSGHNTVSWYQQALGQGPQFIFQYYREEENGRGNFPPRFSGLQFPNYSSELNVNALELDDSALYLCASSLGLDTGELFFGEGSRLTVL.

The CDR3 DNA is TGTGCCAGCAGCCAGGATGGGTTCACTGAAGCTTTCTTT. Translated: CASSQDGFTEAFF. J is TRBJ1-1 and V is TRBV3-1; D remains ambiguous. Looked up from germline, CDR1 is LGHDT and CDR2 is YNNKEL (reference sequence). The CDR3 is made up of 13 amino acids. Trimming stripped 3 bases from V and 4 bases from J, with 9 bases between.

The sample holds many counts of this clonotype. The genes are TRBV20-1 and TRBJ2-1; D tentatively reads TRBD1 or TRBD2 (5 bases each). The CDR3 spans 13 residues. V was pared by 3 bases and J by 5 bases, with 11 bases between. Germline CDR1 is DFQATT and CDR2 is SNEGSKA (reference sequence). CDR3 loop: CSASGGSNNEQFF. The CDR3 DNA is TGCAGTGCTAGTGGGGGATCCAACAATGAGCAGTTCTTC.

The chain has TRBV7-3 and TRBJ2-7; 9 bases agree with TRBD2. This CDR3 is 14 amino acids long. CDR1 is SGHTA, CDR2 FQGTGA, per germline. The V and J ends lost 5 bases and 7 bases, in that order; junction bases with no gene match: 9. The CDR3 loop is CASSVSGRTEEQYF. The CDR3 DNA reads TGTGCCAGCAGCGTTAGCGGGAGAACGGAGGAGCAGTACTTC.

This clonotype has more than one count but fewer than ten. The CDR3 DNA reads as TGTGCCAGCAGGGTCGGAGGGGATGAGCAGTTCTTC. Protein: CASRVGGDEQFF. This chain links TRBV7-8 with TRBJ2-1, with a tentative D call TRBD2 (6 bases). Per the germline V gene, CDR1 is SGHVS and CDR2 is FQNEAQ. The CDR3 is made up of 12 amino acids. V gave up 6 bases and J gave up 8 bases, with 11 bases separating them. Full variable domain (missing parts from reference TRBV7-8 and TRBJ2-1): GAGVSQSPRYKVAKRGQDVALRCDPISGHVSLFWYQQALGQGPEFLTYFQNEAQLDKSGLPSDRFFAERPEGSVSTLKIQRTQQEDSAVYLCASRVGGDEQFFGPGTRLTVL.

This clonotype came up a few times. This rearrangement joins TRBV6-5 to TRBJ2-5; TRBD2 might be the D (6 bases). Looked up from germline, CDR1 is MNHEY and CDR2 is SVGAGI. This CDR3 has 15 residues. Trimming shortened V by 2 bases and J by 5 bases, and 15 bases separated the two germline ends. CDR3 in amino acids: CASSYSLSGGETQYF. In DNA form, the CDR3 reads TGTGCCAGCAGTTACAGCCTATCCGGAGGGGAGACCCAGTACTTC.

This clonotype showed up many times. The CDR3 spells CASSPPAGFYGYTF. The DNA for the CDR3 is TGTGCCAGCTCACCACCCGCGGGGTTCTATGGCTACACCTTC. The rearrangement joins TRBV18 to TRBJ1-2; D unclear. The length of the CDR3 is 14 residues. The V gene lost 0 bases and the J gene lost 4 bases, with 9 bases spanning the gap. CDR1 KGHSH and CDR2 LQKENI come from the germline V gene.

This clonotype showed up many times. V usage is TRBV6-2 or TRBV6-3 and J usage is TRBJ2-2; D might be TRBD2 (5 bases). V was cut by 7 bases and J by 0 bases, with 6 bases left in between. The CDR3 contains 13 residues. Per germline, CDR1 MNHEY and CDR2 SVGEGT. The CDR3 spells CASTGTNTGELFF. CDR3 nucleotide sequence: TGTGCCAGCACCGGGACGAACACCGGGGAGCTGTTTTTT.

The rearrangement links TRBV5-6 to TRBJ2-7; TRBD1 matches at 7 bases. The V and J ends lost 4 bases and 2 bases, in that order; junction bases with no gene match: 9. The CDR3 is 15 residues long. Germline V gene lookup returns CDR1 SGHDT and CDR2 YYEEEE. The CDR3 spells CASSGPGQVAYEQYF. DNA for the CDR3: TGTGCCAGCAGCGGACCCGGACAGGTAGCCTACGAGCAGTACTTC.

This clonotype was observed at least ten times. The chain employs TRBV7-8 and TRBJ2-3; the D is unclear. The CDR3 is 14 residues long. V lost 1 base, J lost 5 bases, and 10 bases lay in between. The germline V gene has CDR1 SGHVS and CDR2 FQNEAQ. CDR3 sequence (DNA): TGTGCCAGCAGCTTAGGCGTCGGTAGAGATACGCAGTATTTT. Amino acid sequence: CASSLGVGRDTQYF.

This clonotype occurred a few times. The chain joins TRBV7-9 to TRBJ2-5; D possibly matches TRBD1 or TRBD2 (5 bases each). The length of the CDR3 is 16 residues. Trimming stripped 6 bases from V and 2 bases from J, with 19 bases between. Germline CDR1 SEHNR, CDR2 FQNEAQ (reference sequence). CDR3: CASSQGTSDHQETQYF. CDR3 bases: TGTGCCAGCAGTCAAGGGACGTCGGACCATCAAGAGACCCAGTACTTC.

In its sample, this clonotype was seen a few times. The rearrangement joins TRBV12-3 or TRBV12-4 to TRBJ1-2, with D unresolved. The germline V and J ends were trimmed by 1 base and 8 bases, with 23 bases remaining between them. The CDR3 is 17 residues long. The CDR3 coding sequence is TGTGCCAGCAGTTTAGGACCCCCCAGCTCTACGGGGAACGGCTACACCTTC. It specifies CASSLGPPSSTGNGYTF.

This clonotype was picked up many times. The J gene is TRBJ2-3, the V gene TRBV28; possible D gene TRBD1, 5 bases. The CDR3 contains 15 residues. Germline V gene lookup returns CDR1 MDHEN and CDR2 SYDVKM. V was cut by 4 bases and J by 3 bases, with 14 bases left in between. As DNA, the CDR3 is TGTGCCAGCAGTTCCTGGGGCGCGAGGACAGATACGCAGTATTTT. This encodes CASSSWGARTDTQYF.

This clonotype was recorded a few times. The chain employs TRBV7-9 and TRBJ1-4, with TRBD1 matching over 7 bases. The CDR3 has 15 amino acids. Germline V gene lookup returns CDR1 SEHNR and CDR2 FQNEAQ (reference sequence). Trimming took 2 bases from V and 7 from J; bases not matched to a gene: 7. The CDR3 loop is CASSLLTGIVEKLFF. The CDR3 coding sequence is TGTGCCAGCAGCTTACTGACAGGGATAGTTGAAAAACTGTTTTTT.

The rearrangement uses TRBV10-2 and TRBJ2-7; 12 nucleotides line up with TRBD2. V was clipped by 8 bases and J by 6 bases; unmatched bases: 8. CDR3 size: 14 residues. Germline lookup yields CDR1 WSHSY and CDR2 SAAADI. The CDR3 region has the DNA TGCGCCAGCTCCTCTAGCGGGAGGGTGGCCGAGCAGTACTTC. Its translation: CASSSSGRVAEQYF.

The chain combines TRBV18 with TRBJ2-1; 11 bases agree with TRBD1. The CDR3 consists of 15 residues. The V segment lost 3 bases and the J segment 8 bases; nucleotides outside the gene matches: 6. Germline lookup yields CDR1 KGHSH and CDR2 LQKENI. CDR3 in amino acids: CASSPRGQGVHEQFF. For the CDR3, the DNA is TGTGCCAGCTCACCTAGGGGACAGGGGGTCCATGAGCAGTTCTTC.

This clonotype was seen ten or more times. This chain connects TRBV28 to TRBJ2-7, with D possibly TRBD1 on 6 matching bases. The CDR3 runs 14 residues. Trimming took 2 bases from V and 1 from J, leaving 9 bases between them. The V gene's germline CDR1 is MDHEN and CDR2 SYDVKM. DNA for the CDR3: TGTGCCAGCAGTTTACCCGGACAGTCCTACGAGCAGTACTTC. Its protein product is CASSLPGQSYEQYF.

The chain recombines TRBV12-3 or TRBV12-4 with TRBJ1-1; maybe TRBD1 (5 bases). The CDR3 has 15 amino acids. The germline V and J ends were trimmed by 5 bases and 0 bases, with 13 bases remaining between them. The CDR3 sequence is CASSLPGLMNTEAFF. The CDR3, as DNA: TGTGCCAGCAGTCTGCCGGGGCTTATGAACACTGAAGCTTTCTTT.